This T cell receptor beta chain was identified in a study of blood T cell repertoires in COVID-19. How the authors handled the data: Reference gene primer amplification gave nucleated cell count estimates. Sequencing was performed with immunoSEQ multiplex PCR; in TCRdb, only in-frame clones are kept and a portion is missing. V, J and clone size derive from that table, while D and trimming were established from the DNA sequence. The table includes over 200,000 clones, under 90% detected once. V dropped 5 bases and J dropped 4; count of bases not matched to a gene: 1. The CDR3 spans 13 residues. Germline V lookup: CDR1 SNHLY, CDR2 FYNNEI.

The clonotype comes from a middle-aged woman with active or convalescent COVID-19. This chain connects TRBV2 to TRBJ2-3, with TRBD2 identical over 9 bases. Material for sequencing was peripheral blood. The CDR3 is CASSWTSADTQYF. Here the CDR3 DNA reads TGTGCCAGCAGTTGGACTAGCGCAGATACGCAGTATTTT.